These 15 T cell receptor beta chains came from one sample sequenced in a study of cytomegalovirus exposure and HLA in healthy donors. A multiplex PCR was run with 60 Vbeta primers and 13 Jbeta primers. Sequencing was performed with immunoSEQ multiplex PCR; in TCRdb, only in-frame clones are kept and a portion is missing. This table holds 200,000 to 250,000 clones, 80% to 90% found once. The sequencing input was PBMCs. The receptors come from a woman younger than 35 in good health and CMV-seronegative.

The gene calls are TRBV5-4 and TRBJ1-1; 10 bases line up with TRBD1. Germline assignment: CDR1 SGHNT and CDR2 YYREEE (reference sequence). Trimming took 4 bases from V and 10 from J; bases not matched to a gene: 10. CDR3 length: 14 residues. The CDR3, as DNA: TGTGCCAGCAGCCCGGACAGGGGGGGTCGTATAGCTTTCTTT. Residues: CASSPDRGGRIAFF.

The chain uses TRBV19 and TRBJ1-6, with a tentative D call TRBD1 (5 bases). Germline V gene lookup returns CDR1 LNHDA and CDR2 SQIVND (reference sequence). Trimming shortened V by 4 bases and J by 5 bases, and 6 bases separated the two germline ends. This CDR3 is built from 13 residues. CDR3 in amino acids: CASSTTDNSPLHF. Here the CDR3 DNA reads TGTGCCAGTAGTACGACAGATAATTCACCCCTCCACTTT.

Concerning this clone itself: This is likely a read error, given that the CDR3 carries no conserved phenylalanine or tryptophan at its end. The chain combines TRBV27 with TRBJ2-2, with TRBD2 identical over 7 bases. The CDR3 is 16 amino acids. CDR1 and CDR2 (germline): MNHEY, SMNVEV (reference sequence). The J segment lost 2 bases and the V segment lost 4 bases, leaving 7 bases of the junction unmatched. This chain's CDR3 is CASSSVWEGNTGELFL. The CDR3 coding sequence is TGTGCCAGCAGTTCTGTGTGGGAGGGCAACACCGGGGAGCTGTTTCTT.

The chain combines TRBV7-2 with TRBJ2-7, with 12 nucleotides matching TRBD2. The CDR3 sequence is 14 residues long. With 7 bases clipped from V and 4 bases from J, the junction kept 5 bases outside the gene matches. Germline lookup yields CDR1 SGHTA and CDR2 FQGNSA. For the CDR3, the DNA is TGTGCCAGCACTCGGGGGACTAGCGGGTACGAGCAGTACTTC. It is translated as CASTRGTSGYEQYF. Variable domain in full (rest from reference TRBV7-2 and TRBJ2-7): GAGVSQSPSNKVTEKGKDVELRCDPISGHTALYWYRQSLGQGLEFLIYFQGNSAPDKSGLPSDRFSAERTGGSVSTLTIQRTQQEDSAVYLCASTRGTSGYEQYFGPGTRLTVT.

The genes are TRBV7-2 and TRBJ2-5; TRBD2 agrees at 8 bases. Germline CDR1 reads SGHTA; CDR2 reads FQGNSA. The CDR3 totals 16 residues. V dropped 5 bases and J dropped 0; count of bases not matched to a gene: 8. The CDR3 sequence is CASSGTSGIYQETQYF. In DNA form, the CDR3 reads TGTGCCAGCAGCGGAACTAGCGGAATATACCAAGAGACCCAGTACTTC.

The chain has TRBV5-4 and TRBJ2-5, with 16 bases matching TRBD2. The trim removed 4 bases at V and 0 bases at J, leaving 3 bases unmatched. Germline CDR1 SGHNT, CDR2 YYREEE (reference sequence). The length of the CDR3 is 17 residues. The CDR3 reads CASSQGLAGGYQETQYF. The CDR3 nucleotides read TGTGCCAGCAGCCAGGGACTAGCGGGAGGGTACCAAGAGACCCAGTACTTC.

V gene TRBV11-3 combines with J gene TRBJ2-1; perhaps TRBD2 as D (6 bases). This CDR3 is built from 15 residues. Germline V CDR1 and CDR2: SGHNT, YENEEA. Between the trimmed V and J ends, which lost 3 bases and 4 bases, there was a span of 13 bases. The CDR3 sequence is CASSFTTRGYNEQFF. The CDR3 region has the DNA TGTGCCAGCAGCTTTACCACACGGGGGTACAATGAGCAGTTCTTC.

This clone was recorded a few times. This chain connects TRBV2 to TRBJ1-5; D gene unclear. This CDR3 spans 13 amino acids. Germline CDR1 SNHLY, CDR2 FYNNEI. The ends were cut back, 2 bases at V and 9 bases at J, with 11 bases in the middle. Written as DNA, the CDR3 is TGTGCCAGCAGTGAAAATGTCGGGATGCCCCAGCATTTT. It codes for CASSENVGMPQHF.

The V gene is TRBV6-5, the J gene TRBJ1-3; 7 nucleotides match TRBD1. This CDR3 contains 16 residues. Germline V gene data show CDR1 as MNHEY and CDR2 as SVGAGI. V lost 4 bases and J lost 2; bases outside the gene matches: 8. As DNA, the CDR3 is TGTGCCAGCAGTTGGGCAGGGGGGAGCACTGGAAACACCATATATTTT. This translates into CASSWAGGSTGNTIYF.

The chain links TRBV7-3 to TRBJ2-6; TRBD1 might be the D (5 bases). Trimming left V 4 bases short and J 3 bases short, with 10 bases between. This CDR3 contains 15 residues. Germline V gene sequence: CDR1 SGHTA, CDR2 FQGTGA. The CDR3 here is CASSSSQGGANVLTF. The CDR3 coding sequence is TGTGCCAGCAGCTCAAGTCAGGGTGGGGCCAACGTCCTGACTTTC.

The chain combines TRBV5-1 with TRBJ2-7, with a weak D call TRBD1 (6 bases). The V and J ends lost 0 bases and 2 bases respectively, with 15 bases between them. CDR3 size: 16 residues. From germline, CDR1 is SGHRS and CDR2 YFSETQ. CDR3 amino acids: CASSLVSGARTYEQYF. The CDR3, as DNA: TGCGCCAGCAGCTTGGTGTCAGGGGCGAGAACCTACGAGCAGTACTTC.

The chain couples TRBV27 to TRBJ1-2; maybe TRBD1 (5 bases). V gave up 1 base and J gave up 6 bases, with 9 bases separating them. CDR3 length: 13 residues. Germline lookup yields CDR1 MNHEY and CDR2 SMNVEV (reference sequence). The CDR3 here is CASSLWGGDGYTF. The CDR3 bases are TGTGCCAGCAGTTTATGGGGGGGGGATGGCTACACCTTC.

V and J are TRBV6-6 and TRBJ2-1; 9 bases fit TRBD2. Trimming at V came to 4 bases and at J to 3 bases, leaving 7 bases not matched to a gene. CDR3 length: 16 amino acids. The germline V gene encodes CDR1 MNHNY and CDR2 SVGAGI (reference sequence). The CDR3 DNA follows: TGTGCCAGCAGTTCCCCAATAGCGGGGGTCTACAATGAGCAGTTCTTC. Translating gives CASSSPIAGVYNEQFF.

The rearrangement links TRBV5-6 to TRBJ1-6, with 10 bases identical to TRBD1. In germline, CDR1 is SGHDT, CDR2 YYEEEE. J lost 9 bases, V lost 1 base, and 4 bases had no gene match. CDR3 length: 15 residues. DNA of the CDR3: TGTGCCAGCAGCTTGTGGACAGGGGGAAGTTCACCCCTCCACTTT. It codes for CASSLWTGGSSPLHF.

The J gene is TRBJ1-1, the V gene TRBV11-2; D is possibly TRBD1 (6 bases). CDR3 length: 15 amino acids. Between the trimmed V and J ends, which lost 5 bases and 1 base, there was a span of 14 bases. Per germline, CDR1 SGHAT and CDR2 FQNNGV. In nucleotides, the CDR3 is TGTGCCAGCAGCGTCTCCCCGGGACAGAACACTGAAGCTTTCTTT. As protein: CASSVSPGQNTEAFF.